Below, 30 T cell receptor beta chains from the same sample are listed, as sequenced in a study of T cells after yellow fever vaccination. TCRdb redid the calling of the 5' RACE reads with MiXCR, one entry per CDR3 protein. Of roughly 500,000 distinct CDR3 sequences detected, under 25% appear once; the ten largest clones hold about 13%. The sequencing here drew on PBMCs, taken 15 days after the yellow fever booster vaccination. The origin of the receptors is a man aged 25-45 years who received the YFV17D yellow fever vaccine.

The V and J genes are TRBV12-3 or TRBV12-4 and TRBJ2-1, with D possibly TRBD2 on 5 matching bases. Trimming took 1 base from V and 6 from J, leaving 19 bases between them. The CDR3 is made up of 17 amino acids. CDR3 sequence reads: CASSLVPGNYPTNEQFF. CDR3 nucleotides: TGTGCCAGCAGTTTAGTCCCCGGGAACTACCCAACCAATGAGCAGTTCTTC.

This chain uses TRBV20-1 with TRBJ2-1, with 9 bases matching TRBD2. CDR1 is DFQATT, CDR2 SNEGSKA, per germline (reference sequence). J was trimmed by 9 bases and V by 0 bases; bases with no gene match: 18. This CDR3 spans 18 amino acids. As DNA, the CDR3 is TGCAGTGCTAGAGATTTTTTAGCGGGAGCACCAAAGGCTGTTGAGCAGTTCTTC. This codes for CSARDFLAGAPKAVEQFF.

This clonotype turned up a few times. The rearrangement links TRBV9 to TRBJ2-7; 9 nucleotides agree with TRBD1. The CDR3 runs to 15 residues. V gave up 0 bases and J gave up 4 bases; unmatched junction bases: 5. Per germline, CDR1 SGDLS and CDR2 YYNGEE. The DNA of the CDR3 is TGTGCCAGCAGCGTAGAGGGACAGGGAACTTACGAGCAGTACTTC. Translated: CASSVEGQGTYEQYF.

This clonotype has just a few counts. V and J are TRBV29-1 and TRBJ2-3; TRBD2 matches at 10 bases. With V trimmed by 3 bases and J by 0 bases, 6 bases remained unmatched. This CDR3 comprises 16 residues. Germline-derived CDR1 and CDR2 are SQVTM and ANQGSEA. CDR3 nucleotide sequence: TGCAGCGTTGATGGGGTAGCGGGAGGAAGCACAGATACGCAGTATTTT. Encoded protein: CSVDGVAGGSTDTQYF.

This chain joins TRBV10-3 and TRBJ1-1; D gene unclear. Germline V gives CDR1 ENHRY, CDR2 SYGVKD. V lost 6 bases and J 1 base, leaving 6 bases between the germline ends. CDR3 length: 12 residues. In DNA, the CDR3 is TGTGCCATCAGCACGTCGAACACTGAAGCTTTCTTT. Protein product: CAISTSNTEAFF.

A few counts support this clonotype. This chain uses TRBV11-2 with TRBJ2-7, with 7 bases aligning to TRBD2. The CDR3 runs 13 residues. Losses at the gene ends were 5 bases for V and 13 bases for J; bases not matched to a gene: 14. The germline V gene has CDR1 SGHAT and CDR2 FQNNGV. In nucleotides, the CDR3 is TGTGCCAGCAGCCCCCACGGGGAGGGGCCGTTTTACTTC. It is translated as CASSPHGEGPFYF.

This clonotype was observed a handful of times. J is TRBJ2-7 and V is TRBV20-1, with D possibly called TRBD1 or TRBD2 (5 bases each). The CDR3 covers 15 residues. Trimming removed 0 bases from V and 2 bases from J, with 14 bases in between. Germline values: CDR1 DFQATT, CDR2 SNEGSKA (reference sequence). CDR3 protein: CSARDVGTPTYEQYF. The CDR3 nucleotides read TGCAGTGCTAGAGATGTAGGGACCCCGACCTACGAGCAGTACTTC.

This clonotype was detected a few times. The chain carries TRBV20-1 and TRBJ2-2, with D perhaps TRBD1 or TRBD2 (5 bases each). CDR1 is DFQATT and CDR2 is SNEGSKA in the germline V gene (reference sequence). Trimming left V 6 bases short and J 5 bases short, with 16 bases between. This CDR3 has 14 amino acids. Here the CDR3 reads CSAGTRERTGELFF. The CDR3 DNA reads TGCAGTGCGGGCACCAGGGAGAGAACCGGGGAGCTGTTTTTT.

This rearrangement joins TRBV15 to TRBJ2-7, with D perhaps matching TRBD2 (6 bases). The CDR3 has 15 residues. V lost 0 bases and J 6 bases, leaving 15 bases between the germline ends. Per germline, CDR1 LNHNV and CDR2 YYDKDF (reference sequence). The CDR3 sequence: CATSRDGGLAREQYF. Here the CDR3 DNA reads TGTGCCACCAGCAGAGATGGAGGGCTAGCGCGCGAGCAGTACTTC.

The table lists this clonotype with a few counts. DNA of the CDR3: TGTGCCAGCAGCGCTAGAGAGGGTGCCGGCTACGAGCAGTACTTC. This gives the protein CASSAREGAGYEQYF. The chain employs TRBV7-2 and TRBJ2-7; D is possibly TRBD2 (5 bases). Germline values: CDR1 SGHTA, CDR2 FQGNSA. Trimming removed 5 bases from V and 3 bases from J, with 17 bases in between. The CDR3 loop spans 15 amino acids.

The rearrangement uses TRBV11-1 and TRBJ2-7, with 9 bases lining up with TRBD2. The ends lost 4 bases at V and 3 bases at J; junction bases unmatched: 16. The CDR3 runs to 18 residues. CDR1 is SGHAT and CDR2 is FQDESV in the germline V gene (reference sequence). CDR3 nucleotides: TGTGCCAGCAGCTCTTTACCCTCATCCCTAGCGGGACGCTACGAGCAGTACTTC. Translating it yields CASSSLPSSLAGRYEQYF.

This clonotype was found a few times. V and J are TRBV28 and TRBJ2-2; 7 positions match TRBD2. CDR3 length: 16 residues. The junction had 2 bases not matched to a gene; V was cut back by 0 bases and J by 1 base. Per the germline V gene, CDR1 is MDHEN and CDR2 is SYDVKM. The CDR3 DNA follows: TGTGCCAGCAGTTTATGGCTAGCGGTGAACACCGGGGAGCTGTTTTTT. Translating gives CASSLWLAVNTGELFF.

The chain couples TRBV9 to TRBJ2-1; no clear D gene. Trimming stripped 0 bases from V and 7 bases from J, with 5 bases between. The germline CDR1 and CDR2 sequences are SGDLS and YYNGEE. The CDR3 sequence is 12 residues long. For the CDR3, the DNA is TGTGCCAGCAGCGTAGTACAAAATGAGCAGTTCTTC. Protein sequence: CASSVVQNEQFF.

This clonotype was counted between two and nine times. This chain uses TRBV5-1 with TRBJ1-4, with D unclear. Deletions cut 0 bases from V and 4 bases from J, with 10 bases between. CDR3 size: 15 residues. Germline CDR1 SGHRS, CDR2 YFSETQ. As DNA, the CDR3 is TGCGCCAGCAGCTTGGGTGCCGGATATAATGAAAAACTGTTTTTT. Translated: CASSLGAGYNEKLFF. The whole variable domain, remainder taken from reference TRBV5-1 and TRBJ1-4, is KAGVTQTPRYLIKTRGQQVTLSCSPISGHRSVSWYQQTPGQGLQFLFEYFSETQRNKGNFPGRFSGRQFSNSRSEMNVSTLELGDSALYLCASSLGAGYNEKLFFGSGTQLSVL.

With respect to this clonotype: Mismatch with germline at one junction end may stem from a read error. The genes are TRBV6-2 or TRBV6-3 and TRBJ2-1; maybe TRBD2 (5 bases). Germline assignment: CDR1 MNHEY and CDR2 SVGEGT. CDR3 length equals 11 residues. The CDR3 sequence: CASSAGIHTEF. The CDR3 region has the DNA TGTGCCAGCAGCGCGGGCATCCACACCGAATTC.

This clonotype has more than one count but fewer than ten. The chain couples TRBV30 to TRBJ1-1, with no clear D. There are 11 residues in the CDR3. Germline V lookup: CDR1 GTSNPN, CDR2 SVGIG (reference sequence). Trimming shortened V by 3 bases and J by 11 bases, and 13 bases separated the two germline ends. As DNA, the CDR3 is TGTGCCTGGAGCCCAGGATTTCGCGCTTTCTTT. Amino acids: CAWSPGFRAFF.

The chain uses TRBV20-1 and TRBJ1-1; D ambiguous. The CDR3 covers 10 residues. Per the germline V gene, CDR1 is DFQATT and CDR2 is SNEGSKA (reference sequence). The V end lost 7 bases, the J end lost 1 base, and 4 bases lay between the germline ends. The chain's CDR3 is CSGTNTEAFF. The CDR3 DNA is TGCAGTGGTACGAACACTGAAGCTTTCTTT.

CDR3 nucleotide sequence: TGCGCCAGCAGCTGGAGACTAGCGGGAGACCAAGAGACCCAGTACTTC. Its translation is CASSWRLAGDQETQYF. The V and J genes are TRBV5-1 and TRBJ2-5, with 12 bases matching TRBD2. The CDR3 runs to 16 residues. The J segment lost 0 bases and the V segment lost 3 bases, leaving 3 bases of the junction unmatched. The germline V gene encodes CDR1 SGHRS and CDR2 YFSETQ.

The chain uses TRBV5-6 and TRBJ1-2, with D perhaps matching TRBD1 (5 bases). In germline, CDR1 is SGHDT, CDR2 YYEEEE. CDR3 length: 13 amino acids. Trimming removed 4 bases at V and 4 bases at J, with 11 bases between. The CDR3 bases are TGTGCCAGCAGCCAGGGAAACAGCTATGGCTACACCTTC. Protein product: CASSQGNSYGYTF.

This sequence joins TRBV12-3 or TRBV12-4 and TRBJ2-1, with D perhaps assigned TRBD1 or TRBD2 (5 bases each). The CDR3 is made up of 15 amino acids. V shed 6 bases and J shed 2 bases, with 14 bases lying between them. The CDR3 DNA is TGTGCCAGCAGGGCACTACGGGACGCCTACAATGAGCAGTTCTTC. This encodes CASRALRDAYNEQFF.

CDR3 loop: CASSQRDKSEQFF. The CDR3 bases are TGCGCCAGCTCCCAGCGGGATAAAAGTGAGCAGTTCTTC. The rearrangement joins TRBV5-1 to TRBJ2-1, with TRBD2 identical over 7 bases. From germline, CDR1 is SGHRS and CDR2 YFSETQ. After removal of 7 bases from V and 9 bases from J, the junction contained 10 bases not matched to a gene. This CDR3 is built from 13 residues.

V gene TRBV7-9 combines with J gene TRBJ2-4; 9 bases are a match to TRBD1. CDR1 and CDR2 (germline): SEHNR, FQNEAQ (reference sequence). V lost 5 bases and J lost 9; bases outside the gene matches: 14. This CDR3 is built from 16 residues. This CDR3 reads CASSPPPQGAQGIQYF. The CDR3 bases are TGTGCCAGCAGCCCCCCCCCACAGGGGGCCCAGGGCATTCAGTACTTC. The full variable domain, rest sourced from reference TRBV7-9 and TRBJ2-4, is DTGVSQNPRHKITKRGQNVTFRCDPISEHNRLYWYRQTLGQGPEFLTYFQNEAQLEKSRLLSDRFSAERPKGSFSTLEIQRTEQGDSAMYLCASSPPPQGAQGIQYFGAGTRLSVL.

This rearrangement joins TRBV10-3 to TRBJ2-7, with 10 nucleotides matching TRBD1. The CDR3 has 12 amino acids. The ends lost 10 bases at V and 3 bases at J; junction bases unmatched: 3. From germline, CDR1 is ENHRY and CDR2 SYGVKD. The CDR3 DNA sequence: TGTGCCACCGGGACAGGGGACTACGAGCAGTACTTC. Translating it yields CATGTGDYEQYF.

The chain links TRBV12-3 or TRBV12-4 to TRBJ1-4, with D tentatively TRBD1 (5 bases). Between the trimmed V and J ends, which lost 5 bases and 8 bases, there was a span of 9 bases. CDR3 length equals 12 residues. CDR3 bases: TGTGCCAGCAGTACGACAGCAGAAAAACTGTTTTTT. Protein sequence: CASSTTAEKLFF.

In nucleotides, the CDR3 is TGTGCCAGCAGCTTAGCGGGAGAAACCTCGCCCTCCTACAATGAGCAGTTCTTC. Protein product: CASSLAGETSPSYNEQFF. This chain links TRBV7-2 with TRBJ2-1, with a tentative D call TRBD2 (5 bases). Per germline, CDR1 SGHTA and CDR2 FQGNSA. V lost 0 bases and J lost 0, with 15 bases in between. This CDR3 region has 18 residues.

The chain carries TRBV4-2 and TRBJ2-7; D is uncertain. The CDR3 is 14 residues long. Deletions cut 0 bases from V and 3 bases from J, with 9 bases between. Per germline, CDR1 LGHNA and CDR2 YNFKEQ. The CDR3 here is CASSQEITSYEQYF. As DNA, the CDR3 is TGTGCCAGCAGCCAAGAAATAACCAGCTACGAGCAGTACTTC.

The chain links TRBV18 to TRBJ1-4; D possibly corresponds to TRBD1 (6 bases). Germline V lookup: CDR1 KGHSH, CDR2 LQKENI. The CDR3 totals 14 residues. The V gene lost 7 bases and the J gene lost 2 bases, with 11 bases spanning the gap. The CDR3 sequence: CASLPGGTNEKLFF. The CDR3 DNA reads as TGTGCCAGCTTACCGGGGGGCACTAATGAAAAACTGTTTTTT.

The gene calls are TRBV29-1 and TRBJ1-6; 9 nucleotides agree with TRBD1. This CDR3 spans 17 amino acids. Looked up from germline, CDR1 is SQVTM and CDR2 is ANQGSEA. Trimming cost V 7 bases and J 7 bases; bases outside gene matches: 17. The CDR3 nucleotides read TGCAGCGGCACTGCCCCGGGCGGGACAGGGAACAATTCACCCCTCCACTTT. Translation: CSGTAPGGTGNNSPLHF.

The chain has TRBV18 and TRBJ2-2; TRBD1 matches at 7 bases. The germline V gene has CDR1 KGHSH and CDR2 LQKENI. The CDR3 runs to 15 residues. V lost 5 bases, J lost 1 base, and 4 bases stayed unmatched. CDR3 residues: CASSRRTGNTGELFF. In DNA form, the CDR3 reads TGTGCCAGCTCAAGACGGACAGGGAACACCGGGGAGCTGTTTTTT.

This clonotype was seen a few times. This chain joins TRBV20-1 and TRBJ2-7, with D perhaps being TRBD1 or TRBD2 (5 bases each). Germline loops: CDR1 DFQATT, CDR2 SNEGSKA (reference sequence). This CDR3 contains 14 residues. Trimming took 3 bases from V and 5 from J, leaving 17 bases between them. The CDR3 DNA reads as TGCAGTGCTAGTGGGGACGGTACTTACCACGAGCAGTACTTC. Residues: CSASGDGTYHEQYF.